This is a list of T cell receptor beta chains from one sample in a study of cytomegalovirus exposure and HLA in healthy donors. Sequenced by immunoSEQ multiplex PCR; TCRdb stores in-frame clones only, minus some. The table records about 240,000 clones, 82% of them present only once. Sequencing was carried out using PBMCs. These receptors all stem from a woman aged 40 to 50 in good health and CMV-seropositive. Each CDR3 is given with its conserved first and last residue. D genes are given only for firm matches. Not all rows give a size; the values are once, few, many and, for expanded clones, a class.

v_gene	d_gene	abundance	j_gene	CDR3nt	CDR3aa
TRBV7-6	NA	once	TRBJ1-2	TGTGCCAGCAGCTTACGACAGGACTGGGGAGGCTACACCTTC	CASSLRQDWGGYTF
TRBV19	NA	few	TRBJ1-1	TGTGCCAGTAGTGAGCGGGGGATAACTGTGGAAGCTTTCTTT	CASSERGITVEAFF
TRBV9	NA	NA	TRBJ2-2	TGTGCCAGCAGCTTCGAACTAGGGGAGCTGTTTTTT	CASSFELGELFF
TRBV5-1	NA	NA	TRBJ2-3	TGCGCCAGCAGCTTGGAATTGGTCGGGGGGCGAGACACAGATACGCAGTATTTT	CASSLELVGGRDTDTQYF
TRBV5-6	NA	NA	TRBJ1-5	TGTGCCAGCAGCTTGCAGGGAAGGAGCAATCAGCCCCAGCATTTT	CASSLQGRSNQPQHF
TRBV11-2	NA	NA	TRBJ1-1	TGTGCCAGCAGCTTAGTCCTGGCCAGTGAAGCTTTCTTT	CASSLVLASEAFF
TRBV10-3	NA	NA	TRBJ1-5	TGTGCCATCAGTGAGTCGATCTCCAGGGATCAGCCCCAGCATTTT	CAISESISRDQPQHF
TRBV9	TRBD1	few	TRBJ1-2	TGTGCCAGCAGCGCCCGGGACAGGGGAAATGTCTATGGCTACACCTTC	CASSARDRGNVYGYTF
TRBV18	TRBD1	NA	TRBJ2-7	TGTGCCAGCTCACCACCTTTTTTGCCGGGACAGGGGGCCGTGCCCTACGAGCAGTACTTC	CASSPPFLPGQGAVPYEQYF
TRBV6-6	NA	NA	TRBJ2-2	TGTGCCAGCAGCTCGACTAATGGGGGGGAGCTGTTTTTT	CASSSTNGGELFF
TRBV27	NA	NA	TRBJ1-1	TGTGCCAGCAGTCCCTTCAACACAGGGATGGAGAACACTGAAGCTTTCTTT	CASSPFNTGMENTEAFF
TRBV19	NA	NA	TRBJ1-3	TGTGCCAGCCTAAAGGAGGTCACCATATATTTT	CASLKEVTIYF
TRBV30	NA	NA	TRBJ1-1	TGTGCCTGGACAGGCATAGAAGCTTTCTTT	CAWTGIEAFF
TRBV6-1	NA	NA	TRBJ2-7	TGTGCCAGCAGCGTTGGGACTTCCCCTCTCGAGCAGTACTTC	CASSVGTSPLEQYF
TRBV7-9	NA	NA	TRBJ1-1	TGTGCCAGCAGCCCCGTCGGGGGGAACACTGAAGCTTTCTTT	CASSPVGGNTEAFF
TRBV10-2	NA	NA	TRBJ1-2	TGCGCCAGCAGTGAGGACTCCACCTATGGCTACACCTTC	CASSEDSTYGYTF
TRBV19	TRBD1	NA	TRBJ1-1	TGTGCCAGTAGTAAAGACAGGGGCGCGAACACTGAAGCTTTCTTT	CASSKDRGANTEAFF
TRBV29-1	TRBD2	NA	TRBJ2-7	TGCAGCGTGGGTCCTAGCGGGACCTACGAGCAGTACTTC	CSVGPSGTYEQYF
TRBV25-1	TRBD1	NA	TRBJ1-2	TGTGCCAGCAGTGATTCAACGACAGGGGCCAACTATGGCTACACCTTC	CASSDSTTGANYGYTF
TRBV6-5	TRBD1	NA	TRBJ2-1	TGTGCCAGCAGTTACACGGACAGGAATGAGCAGTTCTTC	CASSYTDRNEQFF
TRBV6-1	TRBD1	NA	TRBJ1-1	TGTGCCAGCCCAACAGGGGGGACTGAAGCTTTCTTT	CASPTGGTEAFF
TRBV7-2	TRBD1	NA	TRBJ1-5	TGTGCCAGCAGCCCAGACAGGGGGAGTCAGCCCCAGCATTTT	CASSPDRGSQPQHF
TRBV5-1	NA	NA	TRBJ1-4	TGCGCCAGCAGCTTAGGGGCAGGGAGGGATGAAAAACTGTTTTTT	CASSLGAGRDEKLFF
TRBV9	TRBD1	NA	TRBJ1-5	TGTGCCAGCAGTTCAGGGGGGAGTCAGCCCCAGCATTTT	CASSSGGSQPQHF
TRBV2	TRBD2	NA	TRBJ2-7	TGTGCCAGCAAACTAGCGGGAGATCCTTCTTACGAGCAGTACTTC	CASKLAGDPSYEQYF
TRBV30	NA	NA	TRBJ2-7	TGTGCCTGGAGTGTCAGTCGCCCTGCCTACGAGCAGTACTTC	CAWSVSRPAYEQYF
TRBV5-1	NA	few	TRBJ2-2	TGCGCCAGCAGCTTTACAGGTTTCCCCGGGGAGCTGTTTTTT	CASSFTGFPGELFF
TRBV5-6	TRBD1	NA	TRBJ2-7	TGTGCCAGCAGCGGCGGGACAGGAGCCTACGAGCAGTACTTC	CASSGGTGAYEQYF
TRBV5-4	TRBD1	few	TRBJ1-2	TGTGCCAGCAGCTTCCGGGACAGGGGGATCTATGGCTACACCTTC	CASSFRDRGIYGYTF
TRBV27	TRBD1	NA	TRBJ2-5	TGTGCCAGCAGGGGGACAGCTAAAGAGACCCAGTACTTC	CASRGTAKETQYF
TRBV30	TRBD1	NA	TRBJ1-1	TGTGCCTGGAGCGAAGGACAGGGATACACTGAAGCTTTCTTT	CAWSEGQGYTEAFF
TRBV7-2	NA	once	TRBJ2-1	TGTGCCAGCAGCCCGCAACTGGCAGGTGAGCAGTTCTTC	CASSPQLAGEQFF
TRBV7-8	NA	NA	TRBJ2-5	TGTGCCAGCAGTAACAGAGAGACCCAGTACTTC	CASSNRETQYF
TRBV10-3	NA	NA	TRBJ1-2	TGTGCCATCAGTGAGTGGGCAGGGAATGATGGCTACACCTTC	CAISEWAGNDGYTF
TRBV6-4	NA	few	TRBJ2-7	TGTGCCAGCAGTGACTCGACAGGATTGAGACACTACGAGCAGTACTTC	CASSDSTGLRHYEQYF
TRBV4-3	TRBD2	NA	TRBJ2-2	TGCGCCAGCAGCCAAGATGGCGGGGGTCCCACCGGGGAGCTGTTTTTT	CASSQDGGGPTGELFF
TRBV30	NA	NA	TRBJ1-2	TGTGCCTGGAGTGTTTGGGGGGAAGGAGGCTACACCTTC	CAWSVWGEGGYTF
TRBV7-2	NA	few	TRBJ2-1	TGTGCCAGCAGCTCGGCCTACAATGAGCAGTTCTTC	CASSSAYNEQFF
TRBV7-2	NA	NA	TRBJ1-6	TGTGCCAGCAGCCCCTCCCGACAGGTTGTTTCACCCCTCCACTTT	CASSPSRQVVSPLHF
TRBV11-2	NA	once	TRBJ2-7	TGTGCCAGCAGCTTAGCCCAGGCCTACGAGCAGTACTTC	CASSLAQAYEQYF
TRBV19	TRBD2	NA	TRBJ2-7	TGTGCCACCACTAGCGGGAGGGCGGGGGGCGAGCAGTACTTC	CATTSGRAGGEQYF
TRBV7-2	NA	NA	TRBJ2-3	TGTGCCAGCAGCTTAGAATGGGGGCGACCAGATACGCAGTATTTT	CASSLEWGRPDTQYF
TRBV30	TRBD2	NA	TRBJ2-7	TGTGCCTGGAGTCCGGGTTGGGGTCGGGGGGGAAATACCTACGAGCAGTACTTC	CAWSPGWGRGGNTYEQYF
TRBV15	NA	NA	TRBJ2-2	TGTGCCACCAGCAGAGGGGGCACCCACACCGGGGAGCTGTTTTTT	CATSRGGTHTGELFF
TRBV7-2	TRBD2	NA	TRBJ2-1	TGTGCCAGCAGCCTAGCGGGAGTTCGCATCAATGAGCAGTTCTTC	CASSLAGVRINEQFF
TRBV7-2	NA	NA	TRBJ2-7	TGTGCCAGCAGCTTAGCGGGGAGCTCCTACGAGCAGTACTTC	CASSLAGSSYEQYF
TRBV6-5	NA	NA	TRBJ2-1	TGTGCCAGCAGATTACTAGCCCCAGAGCAGTTCTTC	CASRLLAPEQFF
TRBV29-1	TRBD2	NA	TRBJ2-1	TGCAGCGTTGAGGGCAGCCTTGGGACTAGCGGCCTCTACAATGAGCAGTTCTTC	CSVEGSLGTSGLYNEQFF